These 28 T cell receptor beta chains came from one sample sequenced in a study of identical twins. Each CDR3 protein is one row after TCRdb ran MiXCR on the 5' RACE reads. The profile shows some 790,000 distinct CDR3 sequences, 15% to 20% of them singletons. These sequences were also reported in another study, on T cells expressing NK-cell markers.

The sequenced sample was PBMCs. Every receptor here comes from a woman between 18 and 29 years old in good health.

The chain has TRBV14 and TRBJ2-1, with no clear D. With 0 bases removed from V and 12 bases from J, the gap between germline ends came to 12 bases. Germline lookup yields CDR1 SGHDN and CDR2 FVKESK. The CDR3 runs to 13 residues. DNA for the CDR3: TGTGCCAGCAGCCAAGAAACGGTCCGAAGGCAGTTCTTC. Its translation is CASSQETVRRQFF.

This clonotype occurred a few times. This sequence joins TRBV7-8 and TRBJ2-7, with 7 bases aligning to TRBD1. The CDR3 sequence is 15 residues long. With 5 bases clipped from V and 2 bases from J, the junction kept 9 bases outside the gene matches. Per germline, CDR1 SGHVS and CDR2 FQNEAQ. The CDR3 DNA sequence: TGTGCCAGCAGCCTGCACCGGGACAGTACCTACGAGCAGTACTTC. This translates into CASSLHRDSTYEQYF.

The table lists this clonotype with a few counts. J is TRBJ2-7 and V is TRBV6-4; the D is unclear. V gave up 3 bases and J gave up 3 bases, with 15 bases separating them. In germline, CDR1 is MRHNA, CDR2 SNTAGT. The CDR3 consists of 15 residues. This chain's CDR3 is CASSEYGGINYEQYF. The CDR3 region has the DNA TGTGCCAGCAGTGAATATGGCGGAATAAACTACGAGCAGTACTTC.

The J gene is TRBJ2-1, the V gene TRBV5-1; 8 nucleotides agree with TRBD2. The V segment lost 4 bases and the J segment 6 bases; nucleotides outside the gene matches: 3. The germline V gene has CDR1 SGHRS and CDR2 YFSETQ. This CDR3 is built from 13 residues. Here the CDR3 reads CASSQLAANEQFF. The CDR3 DNA sequence: TGCGCCAGCAGCCAACTAGCGGCCAATGAGCAGTTCTTC.

In this sample, this clonotype turned up a few times. This rearrangement joins TRBV21-1 to TRBJ2-7; TRBD1 is taken as the D call from the table, unchecked against the DNA. TRBV21-1 is flagged as a pseudogene. CDR3 length: 13 amino acids. CDR3 DNA: TGTGCCAGCAGCAAACAGGGATCCTACGAGCAGTACTTC. Translated, it gives CASSKQGSYEQYF.

The sample holds a few counts of this clonotype. V usage is TRBV5-1 and J usage is TRBJ2-1; maybe TRBD2 (6 bases). V was pared by 0 bases and J by 4 bases, with 20 bases between. CDR1 and CDR2 from the germline V gene are SGHRS and YFSETQ. The CDR3 covers 18 residues. The CDR3 loop is CASSLAGRLGGVYNEQFF. The DNA of the CDR3 is TGCGCCAGCAGCTTGGCGGGGCGCCTTGGAGGGGTGTACAATGAGCAGTTCTTC.

V gene TRBV15 combines with J gene TRBJ2-1; possible D gene TRBD2, 5 bases. Germline V lookup: CDR1 LNHNV, CDR2 YYDKDF (reference sequence). With 8 bases removed from V and 9 bases from J, the gap between germline ends came to 17 bases. The CDR3 covers 13 residues. The CDR3 protein is CATAGTLRAEQFF. Written as DNA, the CDR3 is TGTGCCACCGCGGGCACTCTCCGTGCTGAGCAGTTCTTC. The whole variable domain, remainder taken from reference TRBV15 and TRBJ2-1, is DAMVIQNPRYQVTQFGKPVTLSCSQTLNHNVMYWYQQKSSQAPKLLFHYYDKDFNNEADTPDNFQSRRPNTSFCFLDIRSPGLGDTAMYLCATAGTLRAEQFFGPGTRLTVL.

In its sample, this clonotype was seen once. This chain uses TRBV6-5 with TRBJ2-2; possibly TRBD1 for D (5 bases). Germline V lookup: CDR1 MNHEY, CDR2 SVGAGI. CDR3 length: 15 residues. Trimming took off 1 base at V and 6 bases at J, with 12 bases between the two ends. Here the CDR3 reads CASSYWGGSAGELFF. Written as DNA, the CDR3 is TGTGCCAGCAGTTACTGGGGCGGCAGCGCCGGGGAGCTGTTTTTT.

This clonotype was seen only a few times. The rearrangement uses TRBV12-3 or TRBV12-4 and TRBJ2-2, with D hard to call. The CDR3 extends over 12 amino acids. The V end was cut by 4 bases, the J end by 7 bases, with 7 bases between. As DNA, the CDR3 is TGTGCCAGCAGTTCCCCCTACGGGGAGCTGTTTTTT. This codes for CASSSPYGELFF.

This clonotype was counted between two and nine times. The DNA for the CDR3 is TGCGCCAGCAGCGATGGACTACTTTCTGGGACCGGGGAGCTGTTTTTT. This translates into CASSDGLLSGTGELFF. The gene calls are TRBV5-1 and TRBJ2-2; D possibly corresponds to TRBD2 (6 bases). Per germline, CDR1 SGHRS and CDR2 YFSETQ. Trimming took off 4 bases at V and 5 bases at J, with 18 bases between the two ends. The CDR3 contains 16 residues. Based on the CDR3 plus reference TRBV5-1 and TRBJ2-2, the full variable domain is KAGVTQTPRYLIKTRGQQVTLSCSPISGHRSVSWYQQTPGQGLQFLFEYFSETQRNKGNFPGRFSGRQFSNSRSEMNVSTLELGDSALYLCASSDGLLSGTGELFFGEGSRLTVL.

This clonotype turned up a few times. V gene TRBV7-2 combines with J gene TRBJ2-7, with TRBD2 identical over 7 bases. This CDR3 has 15 amino acids. Losses at the gene ends were 1 base for V and 0 bases for J; bases not matched to a gene: 3. Germline CDR1 SGHTA, CDR2 FQGNSA. The chain's CDR3 is CASSLVPGGSYEQYF. The CDR3 bases are TGTGCCAGCAGCTTAGTTCCGGGAGGCTCCTACGAGCAGTACTTC. Full variable domain (remainder filled in from reference TRBV7-2 and TRBJ2-7): GAGVSQSPSNKVTEKGKDVELRCDPISGHTALYWYRQSLGQGLEFLIYFQGNSAPDKSGLPSDRFSAERTGGSVSTLTIQRTQQEDSAVYLCASSLVPGGSYEQYFGPGTRLTVT.

This chain links TRBV6-1 with TRBJ2-5, with TRBD2 matching over 15 bases. Trimming took 5 bases from V and 4 from J; bases not matched to a gene: 11. Per germline, CDR1 MNHNS and CDR2 SASEGT. The length of the CDR3 is 18 residues. CDR3 coding DNA: TGTGCCAGCAGTCCCCGGGGGACTAGCGGGGGGCAGGGAGAGACCCAGTACTTC. This sequence encodes CASSPRGTSGGQGETQYF.

The chain couples TRBV20-1 to TRBJ2-1; 11 nucleotides match TRBD2. V shed 6 bases and J 0 bases; nucleotides not matched to a gene: 10. Germline CDR1 reads DFQATT; CDR2 reads SNEGSKA (reference sequence). This CDR3 is 17 amino acids long. The CDR3: CSASGLAEGYSYNEQFF. CDR3 nucleotides: TGCAGTGCCTCGGGACTAGCGGAAGGATACTCCTACAATGAGCAGTTCTTC.

The chain couples TRBV7-2 to TRBJ1-2; D not certain. Trimming shortened V by 6 bases and J by 8 bases, and 13 bases separated the two germline ends. The V gene's germline CDR1 is SGHTA and CDR2 FQGNSA. CDR3 length: 12 residues. The CDR3 spells CASSGSSLGYTF. In nucleotides, the CDR3 is TGTGCCAGCAGTGGTTCCTCCTTGGGCTACACCTTC. Together with reference TRBV7-2 and TRBJ1-2, the CDR3 gives the full variable domain: GAGVSQSPSNKVTEKGKDVELRCDPISGHTALYWYRQSLGQGLEFLIYFQGNSAPDKSGLPSDRFSAERTGGSVSTLTIQRTQQEDSAVYLCASSGSSLGYTFGSGTRLTVV.

This clonotype has just a few counts. This chain connects TRBV5-6 to TRBJ2-1; 8 bases line up with TRBD1. The CDR3 sequence is 18 residues long. The V and J ends lost 5 bases and 3 bases, in that order; junction bases with no gene match: 16. Germline V gene lookup returns CDR1 SGHDT and CDR2 YYEEEE. The CDR3 spells CASRVFTDRGRYYNEQFF. CDR3 nucleotides: TGTGCCAGCAGGGTATTCACTGACAGGGGCAGGTACTACAATGAGCAGTTCTTC.

This clonotype was counted a few times. The CDR3 loop reads CASSLTSKSTDTQYF. CDR3 coding DNA: TGCGCCAGCAGCTTGACTTCAAAGAGCACAGATACGCAGTATTTT. The chain couples TRBV5-1 to TRBJ2-3; D is unclear. Looked up from germline, CDR1 is SGHRS and CDR2 is YFSETQ. This CDR3 is 15 amino acids long. V shed 1 base and J shed 0 bases, with 9 bases lying between them.

The chain is built from TRBV6-2 or TRBV6-3 and TRBJ1-1, with D possibly TRBD1 on 6 matching bases. The CDR3 length is 13 residues. The V gene's germline CDR1 is MNHEY and CDR2 SVGEGT. V was pared by 8 bases and J by 0 bases, with 10 bases between. CDR3 DNA: TGTGCCAGCGGCGGACAGTTGAACACTGAAGCTTTCTTT. Protein product: CASGGQLNTEAFF.

Only a few counts were recorded for this clonotype. The chain has TRBV5-5 and TRBJ2-1; TRBD2 agrees at 8 bases. Germline V CDR1 and CDR2: SGHKS, YYEKEE (reference sequence). The CDR3 length is 16 residues. J lost 5 bases, V lost 3 bases, and 10 bases had no gene match. CDR3 DNA sequence: TGTGCCAGCAGCTGGACTAGCAGCTTTTTGAACAATGAGCAGTTCTTC. It specifies CASSWTSSFLNNEQFF.

This clonotype was observed a handful of times. The chain couples TRBV6-1 to TRBJ1-2, with 8 positions matching TRBD1. Trimming removed 6 bases from V and 3 bases from J; junction bases left unmatched: 21. The germline V gene has CDR1 MNHNS and CDR2 SASEGT. The CDR3 has 19 residues. This chain's CDR3 is CASRRGQGYLWSGDYGYTF. The DNA for the CDR3 is TGTGCCAGCAGGAGAGGACAGGGTTACTTATGGTCGGGCGACTATGGCTACACCTTC.

The chain has TRBV10-3 and TRBJ1-1, with D uncertain. Germline V gene data show CDR1 as ENHRY and CDR2 as SYGVKD. V was cut by 7 bases and J by 5 bases, with 8 bases left in between. This CDR3 is built from 11 residues. The CDR3 bases are TGTGCCATCAACCTCGGGACTGAAGCTTTCTTT. This gives the protein CAINLGTEAFF.

This clonotype was seen only a few times. V and J are TRBV7-3 and TRBJ2-1; D is possibly TRBD1 (5 bases). This CDR3 region has 15 residues. Germline V gives CDR1 SGHTA, CDR2 FQGTGA. Trimming stripped 1 base from V and 6 bases from J, with 13 bases between. The CDR3 bases are TGTGCCAGCAGCTTAAATTCACGCAGGGCCAATGAGCAGTTCTTC. Translated: CASSLNSRRANEQFF.

This clonotype was seen only a few times. This chain joins TRBV7-8 and TRBJ2-3; the match to TRBD1 covers 9 bases. V was clipped by 3 bases and J by 3 bases; unmatched bases: 7. The CDR3 runs 16 residues. Germline-derived CDR1 and CDR2 are SGHVS and FQNEAQ. The CDR3 sequence is CASSLNSGTGTDTQYF. The CDR3 DNA reads TGTGCCAGCAGCTTGAACTCCGGGACAGGGACAGATACGCAGTATTTT.

A few counts support this clonotype. The V call is TRBV7-9, the J call TRBJ2-5; TRBD2 aligns across 8 bases. The CDR3 has 16 amino acids. Germline-derived CDR1 and CDR2 are SEHNR and FQNEAQ (reference sequence). V lost 5 bases, J lost 1 base, and 9 bases stayed unmatched. The CDR3 loop is CASSAPGLVLQETQYF. The CDR3 nucleotides read TGTGCCAGCAGCGCCCCGGGACTAGTTCTCCAAGAGACCCAGTACTTC.

This clonotype was seen a handful of times. The chain uses TRBV12-3 or TRBV12-4 and TRBJ2-1; D perhaps matches TRBD1 (5 bases). This CDR3 spans 11 amino acids. Trimming pared 4 bases from V and 8 bases from J, leaving 6 bases between. The CDR3 sequence: CASSSGHEQFF. CDR3 DNA: TGTGCCAGCAGTTCAGGGCATGAGCAGTTCTTC.

This clonotype was seen a handful of times. This chain joins TRBV12-3 or TRBV12-4 and TRBJ2-2, with unresolved D. Trimming pared 8 bases from V and 7 bases from J, leaving 17 bases between. The CDR3 loop spans 14 amino acids. The CDR3 DNA reads TGTGCCAGCGAACGAGCCCTATTTGGCGGGGAGCTGTTTTTT. This sequence encodes CASERALFGGELFF.

The CDR3 bases are TGCAGTGCTAGGATGACTAGCGGAATTGATGGGACCCAGTACTTC. Its protein product is CSARMTSGIDGTQYF. The chain combines TRBV20-1 with TRBJ2-5; TRBD2 matches 9 bases. The CDR3 sequence is 15 residues long. J was trimmed by 7 bases and V by 3 bases; bases with no gene match: 12. Germline V gene lookup returns CDR1 DFQATT and CDR2 SNEGSKA (reference sequence).

This clonotype showed up just a few times. V is TRBV5-1 and J is TRBJ2-3; D remains unclear. V lost 0 bases to trimming and J lost 0 bases, with 8 bases between them. The germline V gene encodes CDR1 SGHRS and CDR2 YFSETQ. The CDR3 is made up of 15 amino acids. CDR3 bases: TGCGCCAGCAGCTTGGACACATCCAGCACAGATACGCAGTATTTT. Encoded protein: CASSLDTSSTDTQYF.

The chain carries TRBV12-3 or TRBV12-4 and TRBJ1-1, with a tentative D call TRBD1 (5 bases). V lost 2 bases to trimming and J lost 8 bases, with 6 bases between them. CDR3 length: 11 amino acids. Here the CDR3 DNA reads TGTGCCAGCAGTTTATGGGGGGAAGCTTTCTTT. This sequence encodes CASSLWGEAFF.